Following are 32 T cell receptor beta chains from one sample sequenced in a study of CD8 T cells in ankylosing spondylitis. TCRdb used MiXCR to reprocess the 5' RACE reads, holding one entry per CDR3 protein. Among approximately 400,000 distinct CDR3 sequences listed, roughly 15% were seen once. These receptors are not linked to any known antigen. Study-level points and caveats: Several highly homologous variants formed a TCR beta motif that appeared characteristic of ankylosing spondylitis blood.

Sequences were obtained from blood, either unsorted or a sorted T cell fraction (not recorded which). The source is a male donor with ankylosing spondylitis.

The V and J genes are TRBV7-2 and TRBJ1-1; 9 nucleotides line up with TRBD1. Germline lookup yields CDR1 SGHTA and CDR2 FQGNSA. The CDR3 covers 15 residues. V dropped 4 bases and J dropped 8; count of bases not matched to a gene: 11. The CDR3 bases are TGTGCCAGCAGCTCTACTTCCGGGACAGGGTCAGAAGCTTTCTTT. This sequence encodes CASSSTSGTGSEAFF.

This clonotype was counted ten times or more. The V call is TRBV12-3 or TRBV12-4, the J call TRBJ1-2; D is unresolved. This CDR3 contains 12 residues. The V end lost 6 bases, the J end lost 2 bases, and 7 bases lay between the germline ends. CDR3 loop: CASSSTNYGYTF. The CDR3 DNA reads as TGTGCCAGCAGCTCTACCAACTATGGCTACACCTTC.

This rearrangement joins TRBV12-5 to TRBJ2-6, with D tentatively TRBD2 (5 bases). V was trimmed by 7 bases and J by 1 base, leaving 14 bases between them. Germline CDR1 is LGHNT and CDR2 is FRNRAP. This CDR3 region has 16 residues. CDR3 coding DNA: TGTGCTAGTGCCGGGGTCCGTCCTTCTGGGGCCAACGTCCTGACTTTC. Protein: CASAGVRPSGANVLTF. The whole variable domain, remainder taken from reference TRBV12-5 and TRBJ2-6, is DARVTQTPRHKVTEMGQEVTMRCQPILGHNTVFWYRQTMMQGLELLAYFRNRAPLDDSGMPKDRFSAEMPDATLATLKIQPSEPRDSAVYFCASAGVRPSGANVLTFGAGSRLTVL.

This chain joins TRBV4-1 and TRBJ2-1, with TRBD2 matching over 15 bases. Germline CDR1 reads MGHRA; CDR2 reads YSYEKL. Trimming cost V 2 bases and J 7 bases; bases outside gene matches: 3. This CDR3 comprises 16 residues. The CDR3 region is CASSQTGTSGGNEQFF. In nucleotides, the CDR3 is TGCGCCAGCAGCCAAACCGGGACTAGCGGGGGGAATGAGCAGTTCTTC.

This clonotype turned up a few times. The rearrangement joins TRBV19 to TRBJ2-1; 13 positions match TRBD2. CDR1 is LNHDA, CDR2 SQIVND, per germline (reference sequence). The J segment lost 7 bases and the V segment lost 5 bases, leaving 8 bases of the junction unmatched. This CDR3 is 16 amino acids long. This CDR3 is CASSPRLAGGRNEQFF. Here the CDR3 DNA reads TGTGCCAGTAGTCCACGACTAGCGGGGGGCCGAAATGAGCAGTTCTTC.

Many counts were recorded for this clonotype. The genes are TRBV6-2 or TRBV6-3 and TRBJ2-1; D ambiguous. The CDR3 contains 12 residues. Looked up from germline, CDR1 is MNHEY and CDR2 is SVGEGT. Trimming shortened V by 8 bases and J by 9 bases, and 14 bases separated the two germline ends. The CDR3 DNA sequence: TGTGCCAGCTCAGGATCCTTGGGTGAGCAGTTCTTC. This sequence encodes CASSGSLGEQFF.

V usage is TRBV20-1 and J usage is TRBJ2-2, with TRBD2 matching 7 bases. This CDR3 region has 16 residues. CDR1 and CDR2 from the germline V gene are DFQATT and SNEGSKA (reference sequence). Trimming at V came to 3 bases and at J to 4 bases, leaving 11 bases not matched to a gene. The CDR3 loop is CSARRRGGPSTGELFF. The CDR3 DNA reads as TGCAGTGCTAGGAGGCGCGGGGGTCCATCCACCGGGGAGCTGTTTTTT.

This clonotype has a handful of counts. The rearrangement links TRBV20-1 to TRBJ2-2; a possible D gene is TRBD1 (6 bases). CDR3 length: 15 residues. With 5 bases removed from V and 4 bases from J, the gap between germline ends came to 17 bases. Germline-derived CDR1 and CDR2 are DFQATT and SNEGSKA (reference sequence). In DNA form, the CDR3 reads TGCAGTGCTTCCCCGGGACACGGGACCACCGGGGAGCTGTTTTTT. Protein sequence: CSASPGHGTTGELFF.

The rearrangement uses TRBV24-1 and TRBJ1-4, with D perhaps TRBD1 (5 bases). The length of the CDR3 is 15 residues. V lost 4 bases and J lost 7, with 15 bases in between. Germline V gene lookup returns CDR1 KGHDR and CDR2 SFDVKD. This chain's CDR3 is CATSDAQGPGEKLFF. The CDR3 nucleotides are TGTGCCACCAGTGACGCCCAGGGCCCGGGTGAAAAACTGTTTTTT.

This clonotype showed up just a few times. The J gene is TRBJ2-5, the V gene TRBV10-1; D uncertain. Between the trimmed V and J ends, which lost 5 bases and 5 bases, there was a span of 18 bases. There are 15 residues in the CDR3. Germline values: CDR1 WNHNN, CDR2 SYGVQD (reference sequence). CDR3 loop: CASSNSGLPRETQYF. The DNA of the CDR3 is TGCGCCAGCAGTAATTCGGGCCTTCCCCGGGAGACCCAGTACTTC.

This chain links TRBV20-1 with TRBJ2-5; TRBD1 matches 9 bases. Trimming took 6 bases from V and 5 from J; bases not matched to a gene: 10. Germline loops: CDR1 DFQATT, CDR2 SNEGSKA (reference sequence). This CDR3 is built from 14 residues. DNA for the CDR3: TGCAGTGCCGACCCAGGACAGGGGATGGAGACCCAGTACTTC. It yields the protein CSADPGQGMETQYF.

Ten or more counts support this clonotype. V and J are TRBV4-1 and TRBJ2-1; D not resolved. The CDR3 spans 16 residues. Germline CDR1 is MGHRA and CDR2 is YSYEKL. Trimming stripped 3 bases from V and 9 bases from J, with 21 bases between. The DNA for the CDR3 is TGCGCCAGCAGCCACCCGACACAGACTTATCGGGCTGAGCAGTTCTTC. Its protein product is CASSHPTQTYRAEQFF.

The genes are TRBV27 and TRBJ2-3; 10 bases match TRBD2. The J segment lost 2 bases and the V segment lost 4 bases, leaving 6 bases of the junction unmatched. Germline CDR1 MNHEY, CDR2 SMNVEV (reference sequence). This CDR3 contains 16 residues. The CDR3 region is CASSSPTSGLTDTQYF. CDR3 sequence (DNA): TGTGCCAGCAGTTCCCCGACTAGCGGGCTCACAGATACGCAGTATTTT.

This sequence joins TRBV28 and TRBJ2-4; D is perhaps TRBD2 (5 bases). The CDR3 has 18 residues. Deletions cut 3 bases from V and 1 base from J, with 19 bases between. Germline lookup yields CDR1 MDHEN and CDR2 SYDVKM. The CDR3 protein is CASSFRWTAGRAKNIQYF. The CDR3 bases are TGTGCCAGCAGTTTCCGATGGACTGCCGGTAGGGCCAAAAACATTCAGTACTTC.

The J gene is TRBJ2-2, the V gene TRBV20-1; 11 bases agree with TRBD2. Trimming cost V 3 bases and J 2 bases; bases outside gene matches: 14. This CDR3 spans 19 amino acids. CDR1 DFQATT and CDR2 SNEGSKA come from the germline V gene (reference sequence). CDR3 protein: CSASRLGVGTSGNTGELFF. Written as DNA, the CDR3 is TGCAGTGCTAGCCGACTCGGTGTCGGGACTAGCGGCAACACCGGGGAGCTGTTTTTT.

V is TRBV5-1 and J is TRBJ2-6; D is unclear. V lost 1 base and J lost 2, with 13 bases in between. The CDR3 length is 17 residues. Per germline, CDR1 SGHRS and CDR2 YFSETQ. CDR3 sequence: CASSLIVSNTGANVLTF. DNA for the CDR3: TGCGCCAGCAGCTTGATAGTCAGTAATACTGGGGCCAACGTCCTGACTTTC.

This clonotype was observed a handful of times. The chain has TRBV2 and TRBJ1-1, with D possibly TRBD1 on 6 matching bases. V was shortened by 7 bases and J by 1 base, with 10 bases between the two germline ends. The CDR3 covers 13 residues. Germline values: CDR1 SNHLY, CDR2 FYNNEI. CDR3 protein: CASIYRANTEAFF. For the CDR3, the DNA is TGTGCCAGCATTTACAGGGCGAACACTGAAGCTTTCTTT.

A few counts support this clonotype. The chain recombines TRBV7-2 with TRBJ2-6; no firm D call. The CDR3 sequence is 17 residues long. V lost 6 bases and J lost 0, with 15 bases in between. Per germline, CDR1 SGHTA and CDR2 FQGNSA. Here the CDR3 reads CASRSGSHSSGANVLTF. CDR3 in DNA: TGTGCCAGCAGGTCGGGCAGTCATAGCTCTGGGGCCAACGTCCTGACTTTC.

V gene TRBV6-2 or TRBV6-3 combines with J gene TRBJ2-7; D is ambiguous. CDR1 is MNHEY, CDR2 SVGEGT, per germline. V was pared by 2 bases and J by 3 bases, with 11 bases between. This CDR3 region has 14 residues. This chain's CDR3 is CASSYEQQFYEQYF. In DNA form, the CDR3 reads TGTGCCAGCAGTTACGAGCAGCAGTTCTACGAGCAGTACTTC.

In this sample, this clonotype turned up many times. The chain carries TRBV11-2 and TRBJ2-1, with a tentative D call TRBD2 (5 bases). Germline CDR1 reads SGHAT; CDR2 reads FQNNGV. The CDR3 consists of 17 residues. Trimming took 4 bases from V and 0 from J, leaving 16 bases between them. The CDR3 reads CASSYPPPGSSYNEQFF. DNA for the CDR3: TGTGCCAGCAGCTACCCCCCCCCGGGGAGCTCCTACAATGAGCAGTTCTTC. Filled out from reference TRBV11-2 and TRBJ2-1, the complete variable domain reads EAGVAQSPRYKIIEKRQSVAFWCNPISGHATLYWYQQILGQGPKLLIQFQNNGVVDDSQLPKDRFSAERLKGVDSTLKIQPAKLEDSAVYLCASSYPPPGSSYNEQFFGPGTRLTVL.

This chain uses TRBV5-1 with TRBJ2-1, with 10 nucleotides matching TRBD2. Germline V gene lookup returns CDR1 SGHRS and CDR2 YFSETQ. The CDR3 sequence is 14 residues long. The V and J ends lost 0 bases and 6 bases, in that order; junction bases with no gene match: 0. For the CDR3, the DNA is TGCGCCAGCAGCTTGGCTAGCGGGAGCAATGAGCAGTTCTTC. Protein sequence: CASSLASGSNEQFF. The variable domain in full, completed from reference TRBV5-1 and TRBJ2-1, reads KAGVTQTPRYLIKTRGQQVTLSCSPISGHRSVSWYQQTPGQGLQFLFEYFSETQRNKGNFPGRFSGRQFSNSRSEMNVSTLELGDSALYLCASSLASGSNEQFFGPGTRLTVL.

This chain joins TRBV7-9 and TRBJ2-3, with D unclear. The CDR3 has 16 residues. Germline CDR1 reads SEHNR; CDR2 reads FQNEAQ (reference sequence). Trimming stripped 1 base from V and 0 bases from J, with 11 bases between. In DNA form, the CDR3 reads TGTGCCAGCAGCTTAGGTGGCGCAGCCAGCACAGATACGCAGTATTTT. As protein: CASSLGGAASTDTQYF.

This clonotype was seen a few times. The rearrangement joins TRBV6-5 to TRBJ1-6; D may be TRBD1 (5 bases). The V gene's germline CDR1 is MNHEY and CDR2 SVGAGI. The CDR3 consists of 15 residues. V was clipped by 2 bases and J by 7 bases, with 12 bases between them. The CDR3 loop reads CASSYGGSNNSPLHF. CDR3 bases: TGTGCCAGCAGTTACGGGGGGTCTAACAATTCACCCCTCCACTTT.

This clonotype showed up many times. The gene calls are TRBV7-3 and TRBJ2-5; D tentatively fits TRBD1 or TRBD2 (6 bases each). The CDR3 is 13 residues long. Germline CDR1 SGHTA, CDR2 FQGTGA. The germline V and J ends were trimmed by 5 bases and 3 bases, with 10 bases remaining between them. In DNA, the CDR3 is TGTGCCAGCAGCCGGGGGACAAAAGAGACCCAGTACTTC. Translation gives CASSRGTKETQYF.

This clonotype was counted only a few times. The rearrangement links TRBV20-1 to TRBJ2-5; 11 nucleotides align to TRBD1. The CDR3 loop spans 16 amino acids. V gave up 1 base and J gave up 4 bases; unmatched junction bases: 8. Germline V CDR1 and CDR2: DFQATT, SNEGSKA (reference sequence). CDR3 sequence reads: CSARGTGGLARETQYF. The CDR3 DNA is TGCAGTGCTAGAGGGACAGGGGGCCTAGCTCGAGAGACCCAGTACTTC.

The rearrangement joins TRBV18 to TRBJ2-5, with D hard to call. V lost 0 bases and J lost 0, with 11 bases in between. Germline-derived CDR1 and CDR2 are KGHSH and LQKENI. The CDR3 loop spans 16 amino acids. CDR3 DNA: TGTGCCAGCTCACCACCGGGCGTGGCTAACCAAGAGACCCAGTACTTC. This sequence encodes CASSPPGVANQETQYF.

The rearrangement links TRBV20-1 to TRBJ2-5; D uncertain. Germline loops: CDR1 DFQATT, CDR2 SNEGSKA (reference sequence). The CDR3 totals 10 residues. Trimming removed 4 bases from V and 5 bases from J, with 5 bases in between. The CDR3 DNA sequence: TGCAGTGCTAATCGGGAGACCCAGTACTTC. Protein: CSANRETQYF.

This clonotype occurred a few times. The CDR3 loop is CASSQEGGLDNEQFF. As DNA, the CDR3 is TGTGCCAGCAGCCAAGAAGGGGGGCTCGACAATGAGCAGTTCTTC. The chain carries TRBV4-2 and TRBJ2-1; D possibly matches TRBD1 or TRBD2 (6 bases each). The CDR3 runs 15 residues. CDR1 LGHNA and CDR2 YNFKEQ come from the germline V gene. Trimming pared 0 bases from V and 5 bases from J, leaving 11 bases between.

The V call is TRBV29-1, the J call TRBJ2-3, with TRBD1 identical over 8 bases. There are 15 residues in the CDR3. With V trimmed by 7 bases and J by 4 bases, 13 bases remained unmatched. CDR1 and CDR2 (germline): SQVTM, ANQGSEA. CDR3: CSAKPGQGQADTQYF. The DNA for the CDR3 is TGCAGCGCAAAACCCGGACAGGGCCAGGCAGATACGCAGTATTTT.

This clonotype was seen only a few times. The CDR3 DNA reads TGTGCCAGCAGTGAAGGGGGTATTTTGTATGGCTACACCTTC. As protein: CASSEGGILYGYTF. The V call is TRBV6-1, the J call TRBJ1-2; D uncertain. The CDR3 is made up of 14 amino acids. CDR1 MNHNS and CDR2 SASEGT come from the germline V gene. V lost 1 base, J lost 5 bases, and 11 bases lay in between.

This clonotype has more than one count but fewer than ten. The gene calls are TRBV19 and TRBJ2-1; D remains ambiguous. CDR3 length: 17 amino acids. V lost 1 base and J lost 6, with 19 bases in between. Germline CDR1 reads LNHDA; CDR2 reads SQIVND (reference sequence). The CDR3 nucleotides read TGTGCCAGTAGTATAGTTGGCATCCGTGGTGTGGGCAATGAGCAGTTCTTC. Translated: CASSIVGIRGVGNEQFF.

The rearrangement uses TRBV5-1 and TRBJ2-7, with 8 bases lining up with TRBD2. Germline CDR1 and CDR2: SGHRS and YFSETQ. The CDR3 extends over 16 amino acids. V lost 4 bases, J lost 0 bases, and 9 bases stayed unmatched. The CDR3 protein is CASSLAGGGSSYEQYF. The CDR3 DNA reads as TGCGCCAGCAGCCTGGCTGGCGGGGGGAGCTCCTACGAGCAGTACTTC.